These 7 T cell receptor beta chains were all obtained from the same sample, sequenced in a study of T cells in Graves' hyperthyroidism and ophthalmopathy. Researchers amplified the TCR beta CDR3 regions from RNA transcripts. HTBI primers drove first-round RT-PCR of the TCR CDR3. Via MiXCR, TCRdb re-called the multiplex PCR reads, giving one row per CDR3 protein. Of 400,000 to 500,000 distinct CDR3 sequences detected, approximately 14% appear once; the ten largest clones hold 4% to 6.5%. Sequencing used blood. The source is a woman aged 18-29 years with Graves' hyperthyroidism.

The chain employs TRBV19 and TRBJ2-1; 10 bases are a match to TRBD2. CDR3 length: 15 residues. Germline V gene lookup returns CDR1 LNHDA and CDR2 SQIVND (reference sequence). Unmatched junction bases numbered 8, after V lost 4 bases and J lost 8 bases. The CDR3 DNA sequence: TGTGCCAGTAGTAATTGGCTAGCGGGAGCTGATGAGCAGTTCTTC. It is translated as CASSNWLAGADEQFF.

Details on this clonotype: This clone may be a read error of a much larger clone one base away. V usage is TRBV11-2 and J usage is TRBJ2-7, with 8 bases aligning to TRBD1. CDR3 length: 18 amino acids. Germline-derived CDR1 and CDR2 are SGHAT and FQNNGV. For the CDR3, the DNA is TGTGTCAGCAGCGCCCCTGGGACAGGTCCCCTCTCAGGCTACGAGCAGTACTTC. Its protein is CVSSAPGTGPLSGYEQYF.

There are many counts of this clonotype. The rearrangement joins TRBV27 to TRBJ1-1; D is unclear. CDR1 MNHEY and CDR2 SMNVEV come from the germline V gene (reference sequence). Trimming stripped 4 bases from V and 3 bases from J, with 9 bases between. The CDR3 totals 13 residues. The DNA of the CDR3 is TGTGCCAGCAGTTCGGCAGCCTACACTGAAGCTTTCTTT. Translation gives CASSSAAYTEAFF.

Ten or more counts support this clonotype. The chain combines TRBV6-1 with TRBJ2-2; D may be TRBD1 or TRBD2 (7 bases each). The CDR3 runs to 17 residues. Between the trimmed V and J ends, which lost 7 bases and 4 bases, there was a span of 22 bases. From germline, CDR1 is MNHNS and CDR2 SASEGT. CDR3: CASTPTGRGVATGELFF. DNA for the CDR3: TGTGCCAGCACCCCGACAGGGAGGGGTGTGGCCACCGGGGAGCTGTTTTTT.

This clonotype was observed at least ten times. This rearrangement joins TRBV20-1 to TRBJ2-1; 10 nucleotides align to TRBD2. This CDR3 is built from 15 residues. Germline CDR1 and CDR2: DFQATT and SNEGSKA (reference sequence). The trim removed 1 base at V and 10 bases at J, leaving 10 bases unmatched. The CDR3 spells CSARVLAGDAGEQFF. The CDR3 bases are TGCAGTGCTAGAGTGCTAGCGGGAGACGCGGGAGAGCAGTTCTTC.

This clonotype occurred a few times. The chain joins TRBV6-1 to TRBJ2-4, with D possibly being TRBD2 (6 bases). The CDR3 runs to 14 residues. CDR1 and CDR2 from the germline V gene are MNHNS and SASEGT. The V gene lost 5 bases and the J gene lost 8 bases, with 16 bases spanning the gap. CDR3: CASSPRDLNDIQYF. DNA for the CDR3: TGTGCCAGCAGTCCACGGGACTTGAATGACATTCAGTACTTC.

This clonotype has more than one count but fewer than ten. V gene TRBV7-2 combines with J gene TRBJ2-7, with 7 bases identical to TRBD2. V dropped 1 base and J dropped 5; count of bases not matched to a gene: 8. The CDR3 sequence is 15 residues long. Germline CDR1 SGHTA, CDR2 FQGNSA. The CDR3 region has the DNA TGTGCCAGCAGCTTAGGCGGGAGCCTGGGGAACGAGCAGTACTTC. This codes for CASSLGGSLGNEQYF.